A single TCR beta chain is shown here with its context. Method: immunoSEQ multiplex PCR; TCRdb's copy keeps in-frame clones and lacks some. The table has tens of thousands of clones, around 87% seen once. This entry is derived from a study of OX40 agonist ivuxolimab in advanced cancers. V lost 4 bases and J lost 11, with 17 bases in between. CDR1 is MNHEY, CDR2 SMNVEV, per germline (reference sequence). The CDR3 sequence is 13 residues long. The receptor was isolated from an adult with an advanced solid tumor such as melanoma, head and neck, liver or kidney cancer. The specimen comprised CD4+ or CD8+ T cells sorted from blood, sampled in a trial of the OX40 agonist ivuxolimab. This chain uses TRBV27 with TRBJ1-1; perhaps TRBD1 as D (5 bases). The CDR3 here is CASSSSGRGLAFF. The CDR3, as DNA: TGTGCCAGCAGTTCCTCAGGGAGAGGGTTGGCTTTCTTT.